The following is a T cell receptor beta chain sequence with its context. Its antigen is still unknown. The data are from a study of T cell repertoires in cytomegalovirus infection. Study-wide findings and caveats: It was HLA-C-restricted CMV-specific TCR beta clonotypes that dominated the response ex vivo.

The CDR3 has 15 residues. V shed 4 bases, J shed 3 bases, and the junction held 0 bases outside the gene matches. Germline V gene lookup returns CDR1 LGHNA and CDR2 YNFKEQ. Each CDR3 protein is one row after TCRdb ran MiXCR on the reads. The sample includes approximately 470,000 distinct CDR3 sequences, approximately 46% seen only once; the top ten take roughly two fifths. The J gene is TRBJ2-2, the V gene TRBV4-2; 12 nucleotides match TRBD2. The source was cultured PBMCs, collected from culture after CMV antigen stimulation. The source of this sequence is a human donor in good health (CMV status not recorded). Some clones in this sample may be carry-over from other donors' samples. This CDR3 reads CASSRLAGDTGELFF. CDR3 sequence (DNA): TGTGCCAGCAGCCGACTAGCGGGGGACACCGGGGAGCTGTTTTTT.